This TCR beta chain appears in the sequencing data of a study of spatial heterogeneity in lung cancer. In the study overall: Consistently, beta-chain sequences turned up in larger numbers than alpha-chain sequences did. Within raw reads, each unique TCR and UMI combination appeared on average more than ten times. General study points: Ubiquitous nonsynonymous mutations were tracked by counts of ubiquitous expanded TCRs, and regional ones by counts of regional expanded TCRs. It was found that expanded intratumoral alpha and beta TCR counts tracked tumor mutation counts.

This clonotype was picked up many times. Its antigen remains unidentified. The library was built for alpha chains, so this beta chain is an off-target read and its size means little. One entry per CDR3 protein results from TCRdb running MiXCR on the 5' RACE reads. The sample includes some 14,000 distinct CDR3 sequences, 5.6% seen only once; the top ten take around 10%. This CDR3 is built from 15 residues. The V end lost 7 bases, the J end lost 3 bases, and 13 bases lay between the germline ends. Time point of the sample: sample taken at primary tumor resection. No cells were sorted before sequencing. The whole RNA sequenced was extracted from tumor, nontumor lung or frozen PBMC.

The sequence was collected from a female donor with early-stage non-small cell lung cancer. Material: lung tumor tissue, obtained at surgery. The chain links TRBV12-3 or TRBV12-4 to TRBJ2-6, with D tentatively TRBD2 (6 bases). The DNA of the CDR3 is TGTGCCAGCACCCACGGGGGAGTTGGGGCCAACGTCCTGACTTTC. Encoded protein: CASTHGGVGANVLTF.